The next 6 T cell receptor beta chains were all read from a single sample in a study of control samples from healthy donors and cancer patients. Clones were sequenced by immunoSEQ multiplex PCR, and TCRdb holds only the in-frame ones, with some missing. The sample includes about 47,000 clones, 80% of them seen just once. Sequenced sample: blood. Source of these receptors: a man aged 70 or older in good health.

This clone was seen a handful of times. The rearrangement uses TRBV28 and TRBJ1-2; no definite D call. V shed 3 bases and J shed 6 bases, with 8 bases lying between them. CDR3 size: 12 residues. Germline-derived CDR1 and CDR2 are MDHEN and SYDVKM. The CDR3 here is CASSFGVDGYTF. The CDR3 DNA reads TGTGCCAGCAGTTTTGGTGTTGATGGCTACACCTTC.

The chain is built from TRBV7-8 and TRBJ1-5; 9 bases line up with TRBD1. Looked up from germline, CDR1 is SGHVS and CDR2 is FQNEAQ. V gave up 4 bases and J gave up 6 bases; unmatched junction bases: 1. This CDR3 spans 13 amino acids. The CDR3 DNA reads as TGTGCCAGCAGCTGGGACAGGGTTCAGCCCCAGCATTTT. This codes for CASSWDRVQPQHF.

V usage is TRBV28 and J usage is TRBJ1-2; 8 bases agree with TRBD1. V shed 5 bases and J 3 bases; nucleotides not matched to a gene: 8. CDR3 length equals 15 residues. Germline CDR1 MDHEN, CDR2 SYDVKM. CDR3 loop: CASSLEGQEDYGYTF. In DNA, the CDR3 is TGTGCCAGCAGTCTAGAGGGACAGGAGGACTATGGCTACACCTTC.

This sequence joins TRBV30 and TRBJ2-1; the match to TRBD2 covers 14 bases. V was pared by 1 base and J by 5 bases, with 16 bases of the junction left unmatched. The CDR3 spans 20 residues. The germline V gene encodes CDR1 GTSNPN and CDR2 SVGIG (reference sequence). The CDR3 reads CAWSALGTSGREGMDNEQFF. In DNA form, the CDR3 reads TGTGCCTGGAGTGCCCTCGGGACTAGCGGGAGAGAGGGGATGGACAATGAGCAGTTCTTC.

In DNA form, the CDR3 reads TGTGCCAGCAGCTTAGACGCGGGGAACACTGAAGCTTTCTTT. Translating it yields CASSLDAGNTEAFF. V and J are TRBV7-2 and TRBJ1-1; D remains unclear. CDR1 is SGHTA, CDR2 FQGNSA, per germline. CDR3 length: 14 amino acids. V lost 1 base to trimming and J lost 1 base, with 7 bases between them. Together with reference TRBV7-2 and TRBJ1-1, the CDR3 gives the full variable domain: GAGVSQSPSNKVTEKGKDVELRCDPISGHTALYWYRQSLGQGLEFLIYFQGNSAPDKSGLPSDRFSAERTGGSVSTLTIQRTQQEDSAVYLCASSLDAGNTEAFFGQGTRLTVV.

The chain couples TRBV11-2 to TRBJ1-3; D is unclear. The germline gives CDR1 SGHAT, CDR2 FQNNGV. This CDR3 is built from 12 residues. V was trimmed by 5 bases and J by 8 bases, leaving 10 bases between them. Here the CDR3 reads CASSPNGYTIYF. The CDR3 DNA reads as TGTGCCAGCAGCCCCAATGGGTACACCATATATTTT.